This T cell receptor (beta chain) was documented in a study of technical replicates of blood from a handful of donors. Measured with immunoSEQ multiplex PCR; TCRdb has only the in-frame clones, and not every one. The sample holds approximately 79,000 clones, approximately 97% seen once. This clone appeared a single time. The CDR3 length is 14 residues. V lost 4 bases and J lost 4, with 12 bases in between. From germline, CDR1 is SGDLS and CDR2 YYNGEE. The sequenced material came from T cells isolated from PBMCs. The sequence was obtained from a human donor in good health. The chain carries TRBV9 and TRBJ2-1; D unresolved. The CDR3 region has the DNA TGTGCCAGCAGCCCAAATTTAGAATACAATGAGCAGTTCTTC. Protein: CASSPNLEYNEQFF.